These 28 T cell receptor beta chains came from one sample sequenced in a study of blood T cell repertoires in COVID-19. Only in-frame clones appear in the TCRdb table, and some are missing; sequencing was by immunoSEQ multiplex PCR. The table lists 100,000 to 150,000 clones, roughly 90% of them singletons. The specimen was peripheral blood. The origin of the receptors is a man in his fifties with acute or convalescent COVID-19.

The rearrangement uses TRBV29-1 and TRBJ2-7; TRBD1 matches 8 bases. V dropped 7 bases and J dropped 6; count of bases not matched to a gene: 11. CDR3 length equals 13 residues. Per germline, CDR1 SQVTM and CDR2 ANQGSEA. CDR3 protein: CSARQGTLSEQYF. For the CDR3, the DNA is TGCAGCGCCCGACAGGGGACCCTGAGCGAGCAGTACTTC.

CDR3 in DNA: TGTGCCAGCAGCTTAGGAGCTTCCTACGAGCAGTACTTC. This encodes CASSLGASYEQYF. V usage is TRBV5-4 and J usage is TRBJ2-7; D call uncertain. The V gene lost 2 bases and the J gene lost 1 base, with 7 bases spanning the gap. This CDR3 spans 13 amino acids. Germline V gives CDR1 SGHNT, CDR2 YYREEE (reference sequence).

This clone appeared a single time. The chain links TRBV9 to TRBJ1-2; 7 bases line up with TRBD1. V lost 3 bases, J lost 2 bases, and 7 bases stayed unmatched. Germline CDR1 reads SGDLS; CDR2 reads YYNGEE. The CDR3 length is 15 residues. CDR3 in amino acids: CASSARTGLNYGYTF. CDR3 nucleotides: TGTGCCAGCAGCGCCCGGACAGGCCTAAACTATGGCTACACCTTC.

The chain uses TRBV4-3 and TRBJ2-7; 10 positions agree with TRBD1. Trimming took 0 bases from V and 4 from J; bases not matched to a gene: 3. From germline, CDR1 is LGHNA and CDR2 YSLEER. This CDR3 region has 15 residues. The CDR3 DNA reads TGCGCCAGCAGCCAAGATCGACAGGGGGCATACGAGCAGTACTTC. Protein product: CASSQDRQGAYEQYF.

The rearrangement links TRBV6-2 or TRBV6-3 to TRBJ2-6, with 8 bases fitting TRBD2. There are 15 residues in the CDR3. The germline V gene encodes CDR1 MNHEY and CDR2 SVGEGT. V lost 4 bases to trimming and J lost 4 bases; unmatched junction nucleotides: 3. CDR3 coding DNA: TGTGCCAGCAGTTCGGGAGGGCTCGGGGCCAACGTCCTGACTTTC. Its protein is CASSSGGLGANVLTF.

The rearrangement joins TRBV6-2 or TRBV6-3 to TRBJ2-7, with no clear D. Germline CDR1 reads MNHEY; CDR2 reads SVGEGT. The CDR3 length is 13 residues. Trimming left V 4 bases short and J 2 bases short, with 9 bases between. CDR3 in DNA: TGTGCCAGCAGTTTAACTGATACCTACGAGCAGTACTTC. It specifies CASSLTDTYEQYF.

The CDR3 DNA reads as TGCGCCAGCAGTCAGGGTAGGGAGCAGTACTTC. Its translation is CASSQGREQYF. V is TRBV10-1 and J is TRBJ2-7, with D maybe TRBD1 (5 bases). This CDR3 is 11 amino acids long. CDR1 is WNHNN and CDR2 is SYGVQD in the germline V gene (reference sequence). V gave up 5 bases and J gave up 7 bases, with 9 bases separating them.

V gene TRBV6-1 combines with J gene TRBJ2-6; D ambiguous. The ends were cut back, 0 bases at V and 0 bases at J, with 6 bases in the middle. CDR3 length equals 16 residues. The V gene's germline CDR1 is MNHNS and CDR2 SASEGT. In nucleotides, the CDR3 is TGTGCCAGCAGTGAAGCAATCGTCTCTGGGGCCAACGTCCTGACTTTC. It is translated as CASSEAIVSGANVLTF.

The V call is TRBV11-2, the J call TRBJ2-2; 7 nucleotides line up with TRBD2. This CDR3 contains 14 residues. Germline CDR1 SGHAT, CDR2 FQNNGV. The ends lost 5 bases at V and 4 bases at J; junction bases unmatched: 4. The CDR3 DNA is TGTGCCAGCAGCCGATGGGGGGGCACCGGGGAGCTGTTTTTT. This sequence encodes CASSRWGGTGELFF.

This chain joins TRBV5-4 and TRBJ1-2; 10 bases fit TRBD1. This CDR3 contains 15 residues. Germline V CDR1 and CDR2: SGHNT, YYREEE (reference sequence). V gave up 4 bases and J gave up 4 bases; unmatched junction bases: 7. In DNA, the CDR3 is TGTGCCAGCAGCAGCCGGGACAGGGGAACCTATGGCTACACCTTC. Amino acid sequence: CASSSRDRGTYGYTF.

This chain links TRBV30 with TRBJ1-1; no clear D. The germline V and J ends were trimmed by 0 bases and 8 bases, with 19 bases remaining between them. Germline CDR1 GTSNPN, CDR2 SVGIG (reference sequence). This CDR3 comprises 15 residues. The CDR3 loop reads CAWSVPGVGLREAFF. CDR3 bases: TGTGCCTGGAGTGTACCGGGTGTCGGTCTGAGAGAAGCTTTCTTT.

This clone was seen a handful of times. V is TRBV12-3 or TRBV12-4 and J is TRBJ2-5; D gene unclear. The V and J ends lost 3 bases and 5 bases respectively, with 4 bases between them. The CDR3 covers 11 residues. CDR3 protein: CASSFFETQYF. The CDR3 DNA reads TGTGCCAGCAGTTTCTTCGAGACCCAGTACTTC.

V and J are TRBV11-3 and TRBJ2-2, with D possibly TRBD1 on 5 matching bases. V lost 5 bases and J lost 4, with 14 bases in between. CDR1 and CDR2 (germline): SGHNT, YENEEA. The CDR3 is made up of 15 amino acids. This chain's CDR3 is CASSLVAQGTGELFF. In nucleotides, the CDR3 is TGTGCCAGCAGCCTCGTGGCGCAGGGCACCGGGGAGCTGTTTTTT. Drawing the rest from reference TRBV11-3 and TRBJ2-2, the complete variable domain is EAGVVQSPRYKIIEKKQPVAFWCNPISGHNTLYWYLQNLGQGPELLIRYENEEAVDDSQLPKDRFSAERLKGVDSTLKIQPAELGDSAVYLCASSLVAQGTGELFFGEGSRLTVL.

This rearrangement joins TRBV19 to TRBJ1-5; 7 nucleotides match TRBD1. The length of the CDR3 is 15 residues. V lost 1 base and J lost 2; bases outside the gene matches: 2. The germline V gene encodes CDR1 LNHDA and CDR2 SQIVND (reference sequence). For the CDR3, the DNA is TGTGCCAGTAGTATAGGGACAGGCGGCAATCAGCCCCAGCATTTT. Its translation is CASSIGTGGNQPQHF.

This sequence joins TRBV19 and TRBJ2-3; D gene ambiguous. Per germline, CDR1 LNHDA and CDR2 SQIVND (reference sequence). Trimming removed 3 bases at V and 6 bases at J, with 4 bases between. CDR3 length: 11 residues. This CDR3 is CASSISDTQYF. The CDR3 DNA reads TGTGCCAGTAGTATCTCGGATACGCAGTATTTT.

The chain recombines TRBV6-5 with TRBJ2-7, with D possibly being TRBD1 (5 bases). CDR3 length: 13 residues. In germline, CDR1 is MNHEY, CDR2 SVGAGI. Trimming pared 6 bases from V and 5 bases from J, leaving 14 bases between. The CDR3 spells CASSRSWGNEQYF. The CDR3 bases are TGTGCCAGCAGCCGAAGCTGGGGCAACGAGCAGTACTTC.

In nucleotides, the CDR3 is TGTGCCAGCAGTTACTCCGTCTTGGGTGCAGGCGGGGAGCTGTTTTTT. Protein: CASSYSVLGAGGELFF. This sequence joins TRBV6-5 and TRBJ2-2; D unclear. Germline V lookup: CDR1 MNHEY, CDR2 SVGAGI. Deletions cut 0 bases from V and 7 bases from J, with 15 bases between. The CDR3 consists of 16 residues.

The CDR3 reads CASRPRQGRTEAFF. CDR3 nucleotides: TGTGCCAGTAGACCTCGACAGGGCCGCACTGAAGCTTTCTTT. The rearrangement links TRBV19 to TRBJ1-1; 7 bases align to TRBD1. V lost 6 bases, J lost 4 bases, and 8 bases stayed unmatched. From germline, CDR1 is LNHDA and CDR2 SQIVND (reference sequence). The CDR3 has 14 amino acids.

Here the CDR3 DNA reads TGTGCCAGCAGCCCGACAGGAAACCCTCCCTATGGCTACACCTTC. Translated: CASSPTGNPPYGYTF. The rearrangement uses TRBV7-9 and TRBJ1-2; maybe TRBD1 (6 bases). Germline V gene sequence: CDR1 SEHNR, CDR2 FQNEAQ (reference sequence). Trimming pared 5 bases from V and 4 bases from J, leaving 17 bases between. The CDR3 totals 15 residues.

The table lists this clone with a count of one. The chain combines TRBV9 with TRBJ2-4, with 7 bases lining up with TRBD1. With 0 bases clipped from V and 0 bases from J, the junction kept 18 bases outside the gene matches. Germline loops: CDR1 SGDLS, CDR2 YYNGEE. CDR3 size: 21 residues. The CDR3 region is CASSVGTSVPGQSTAKNIQYF. In nucleotides, the CDR3 is TGTGCCAGCAGCGTAGGTACTTCAGTACCGGGACAGTCCACAGCCAAAAACATTCAGTACTTC.

V usage is TRBV6-5 and J usage is TRBJ2-2, with D uncertain. The CDR3 covers 14 residues. Per the germline V gene, CDR1 is MNHEY and CDR2 is SVGAGI. The V gene lost 2 bases and the J gene lost 5 bases, with 9 bases spanning the gap. CDR3 sequence (DNA): TGTGCCAGCAGTTACGATCTAGATACCGGGGAGCTGTTTTTT. Translation gives CASSYDLDTGELFF.

This clone was seen only a few times. This chain connects TRBV28 to TRBJ1-2; 7 nucleotides line up with TRBD1. The CDR3 loop spans 13 amino acids. With V trimmed by 10 bases and J by 11 bases, 16 bases remained unmatched. Germline V gene data show CDR1 as MDHEN and CDR2 as SYDVKM. CDR3 sequence reads: CATWTGSRGSYTF. The DNA of the CDR3 is TGTGCCACGTGGACAGGATCGAGGGGGAGTTACACCTTC.

V gene TRBV6-5 combines with J gene TRBJ1-5, with a tentative D call TRBD1 (6 bases). This CDR3 is built from 15 residues. Germline loops: CDR1 MNHEY, CDR2 SVGAGI. V was trimmed by 8 bases and J by 1 base, leaving 15 bases between them. The CDR3 region has the DNA TGTGCCAGCTGGGGGGGGCTGGGAAGCAATCAGCCCCAGCATTTT. As protein: CASWGGLGSNQPQHF.

This clone showed up just once. This chain uses TRBV19 with TRBJ1-5; D is ambiguous. V lost 3 bases to trimming and J lost 11 bases, with 11 bases between them. The germline CDR1 and CDR2 sequences are LNHDA and SQIVND (reference sequence). The CDR3 totals 12 residues. The CDR3 sequence: CASSIGEASQHF. In DNA, the CDR3 is TGTGCCAGTAGTATCGGGGAAGCGTCCCAGCATTTT. Supplemented by reference TRBV19 and TRBJ1-5, the full variable domain reads DGGITQSPKYLFRKEGQNVTLSCEQNLNHDAMYWYRQDPGQGLRLIYYSQIVNDFQKGDIAEGYSVSREKKESFPLTVTSAQKNPTAFYLCASSIGEASQHFGDGTRLSIL.

This sequence joins TRBV29-1 and TRBJ2-6, with a tentative D call TRBD1 (5 bases). V lost 5 bases and J 0 bases, leaving 17 bases between the germline ends. The V gene's germline CDR1 is SQVTM and CDR2 ANQGSEA. The CDR3 runs to 17 residues. The CDR3 bases are TGCAGCGTTCGGATTCGCAGGGAATACTCTGGGGCCAACGTCCTGACTTTC. Its protein is CSVRIRREYSGANVLTF.

The rearrangement uses TRBV18 and TRBJ1-3, with D perhaps TRBD1 (6 bases). This CDR3 has 14 residues. From germline, CDR1 is KGHSH and CDR2 LQKENI. The ends were cut back, 8 bases at V and 1 base at J, with 12 bases in the middle. The CDR3 sequence: CASRTGLSGNTIYF. The CDR3 DNA sequence: TGTGCCAGCCGTACAGGGCTGTCTGGAAACACCATATATTTT.

The chain has TRBV6-6 and TRBJ1-1; no reliable D call. The CDR3 loop spans 14 amino acids. V was trimmed by 7 bases and J by 1 base, leaving 13 bases between them. Per the germline V gene, CDR1 is MNHNY and CDR2 is SVGAGI (reference sequence). The CDR3 DNA is TGTGCCAGCACCAACCCGCACACGAACACTGAAGCTTTCTTT. It is translated as CASTNPHTNTEAFF.

This rearrangement joins TRBV9 to TRBJ2-7; 7 bases map to TRBD2. From germline, CDR1 is SGDLS and CDR2 YYNGEE. V was clipped by 2 bases and J by 3 bases; unmatched bases: 5. The CDR3 runs to 14 residues. CDR3 coding DNA: TGTGCCAGCAGCGTGGCTAGCGGAAACTACGAGCAGTACTTC. Its translation: CASSVASGNYEQYF.